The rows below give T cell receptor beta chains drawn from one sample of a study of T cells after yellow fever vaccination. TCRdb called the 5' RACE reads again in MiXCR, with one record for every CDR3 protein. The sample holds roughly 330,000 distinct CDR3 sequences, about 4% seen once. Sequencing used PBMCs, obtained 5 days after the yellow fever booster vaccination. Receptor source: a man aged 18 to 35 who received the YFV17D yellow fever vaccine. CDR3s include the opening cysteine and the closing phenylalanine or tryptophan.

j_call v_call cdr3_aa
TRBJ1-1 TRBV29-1 CSVVLTGVLPFF
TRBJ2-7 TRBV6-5 CASSPGQGVEIYEQYF
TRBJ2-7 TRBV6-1 CASRTRQGHYEQYF
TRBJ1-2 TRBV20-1 CSAPRKMDYGYTF
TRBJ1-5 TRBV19 CASSIRAADQPQHF
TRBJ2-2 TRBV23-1 CASSQSGTGTTGELFF
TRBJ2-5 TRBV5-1 CASSKGLAGEETQYF
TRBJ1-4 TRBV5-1 CASMTGPGEKLFF
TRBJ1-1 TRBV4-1 CASSQMGLLQEAFF
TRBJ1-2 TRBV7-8 CASSLADPTRYTF
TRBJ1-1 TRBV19 CASKAVMNTEAFF
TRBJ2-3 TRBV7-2 CASSPPPGQGANTQYF
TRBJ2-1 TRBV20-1 CSATTGTRIYNEQFF
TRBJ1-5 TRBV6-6 CASGDSHGNQPQHF
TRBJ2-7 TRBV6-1 CASSPRLWGASSYEQYF
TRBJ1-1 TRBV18 CASSAPEQGNTEAFF
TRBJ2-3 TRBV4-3 CASSPRTSGGVDTLYF
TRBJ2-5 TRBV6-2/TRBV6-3 CASKPDRGSDQYF
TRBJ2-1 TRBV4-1 CASSQGTGDEQFF
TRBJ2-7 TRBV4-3 CASSQVAGSYEQYF
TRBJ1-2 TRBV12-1 CASSFGGIVGYTF
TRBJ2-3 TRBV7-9 CASSLAPGGTDTQYF
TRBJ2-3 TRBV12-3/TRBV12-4 CASSSPTKIGTQYF
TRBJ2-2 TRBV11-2 CASSLGGSITGELFF
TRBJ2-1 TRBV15 CATSRDPTASYNEQFF
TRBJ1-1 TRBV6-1 CASSEVPGQGATEAFF